Each of the 25 T cell receptor beta chains below was sequenced from the same sample in a study of shared clonotypes between healthy human individuals. In the naive CD8 group, cells lacked CD45RO and were positively selected for CCR7, so terminally differentiated effector memory CD45RA+ cells were left out. The method was immunoSEQ multiplex PCR; TCRdb's version includes in-frame clones alone and lacks a portion of them. The table lists about 2.1 million clones, around 95% of them singletons. The sample comprised naive CD8+ T cells from PBMCs. The source is a man between 18 and 29 years old in good health. Some clones in this sample may be carry-over from other donors' samples.

The chain carries TRBV6-5 and TRBJ2-3; 7 bases line up with TRBD2. The CDR3 spans 14 residues. Trimming cost V 8 bases and J 5 bases; bases outside gene matches: 10. CDR1 MNHEY and CDR2 SVGAGI come from the germline V gene. DNA for the CDR3: TGTGCCAGCCGGGACTACCTGTATGGAGATACGCAGTATTTT. Translation: CASRDYLYGDTQYF.

The V call is TRBV7-9, the J call TRBJ2-5; 10 nucleotides align to TRBD1. This CDR3 has 17 residues. Germline trimming cut 5 bases from V and 5 bases from J; bases unmatched to any gene: 14. Germline CDR1 and CDR2: SEHNR and FQNEAQ (reference sequence). In DNA, the CDR3 is TGTGCCAGCAGCCTACTCCGGGACAGGGGCCGCCGGGAGACCCAGTACTTC. It specifies CASSLLRDRGRRETQYF.

CDR3 in DNA: TGTGCCAGCAGTCCACTCAGCAATAGCGGGGCAAACAATGAGCAGTTCTTC. As protein: CASSPLSNSGANNEQFF. The chain carries TRBV27 and TRBJ2-1, with 8 positions matching TRBD2. Germline trimming cut 5 bases from V and 5 bases from J; bases unmatched to any gene: 14. The CDR3 is made up of 17 amino acids. CDR1 and CDR2 from the germline V gene are MNHEY and SMNVEV (reference sequence).

The V gene is TRBV9, the J gene TRBJ2-5; TRBD1 matches at 9 bases. CDR1 and CDR2 (germline): SGDLS, YYNGEE. The CDR3 contains 16 residues. The V segment lost 4 bases and the J segment 5 bases; nucleotides outside the gene matches: 12. As DNA, the CDR3 is TGTGCCAGCAGCCCACTGAGGACAGGGGCCCAGGAGACCCAGTACTTC. Amino acid sequence: CASSPLRTGAQETQYF.

The chain links TRBV27 to TRBJ2-2, with TRBD1 identical over 8 bases. This CDR3 spans 14 amino acids. The J segment lost 7 bases and the V segment lost 5 bases, leaving 6 bases of the junction unmatched. The germline CDR1 and CDR2 sequences are MNHEY and SMNVEV (reference sequence). CDR3 in amino acids: CASSTGGSHGELFF. CDR3 DNA sequence: TGTGCCAGCAGTACAGGGGGTTCGCACGGGGAGCTGTTTTTT.

This chain links TRBV15 with TRBJ2-7; D gene uncertain. CDR1 is LNHNV and CDR2 is YYDKDF in the germline V gene (reference sequence). This CDR3 comprises 14 residues. Trimming removed 4 bases from V and 2 bases from J, with 12 bases in between. The DNA for the CDR3 is TGTGCCACCAGCACAAGGACGGTGACCTACGAGCAGTACTTC. Translated: CATSTRTVTYEQYF.

The chain joins TRBV7-9 to TRBJ2-4, with D tentatively TRBD1 (5 bases). The CDR3 totals 15 residues. The V gene's germline CDR1 is SEHNR and CDR2 FQNEAQ (reference sequence). The ends were cut back, 7 bases at V and 0 bases at J, with 13 bases in the middle. CDR3 in amino acids: CASTIIRGAKNIQYF. The CDR3 DNA follows: TGTGCCAGCACCATCATTAGGGGAGCCAAAAACATTCAGTACTTC. The whole variable domain, remainder taken from reference TRBV7-9 and TRBJ2-4, is DTGVSQNPRHKITKRGQNVTFRCDPISEHNRLYWYRQTLGQGPEFLTYFQNEAQLEKSRLLSDRFSAERPKGSFSTLEIQRTEQGDSAMYLCASTIIRGAKNIQYFGAGTRLSVL.

The chain employs TRBV7-8 and TRBJ2-7, with a weak D call TRBD2 (5 bases). The V and J ends lost 4 bases and 1 base respectively, with 8 bases between them. Germline V gene lookup returns CDR1 SGHVS and CDR2 FQNEAQ. The CDR3 covers 13 residues. In DNA form, the CDR3 reads TGTGCCAGCAGCTACGAGCGGTCCTACGAGCAGTACTTC. This encodes CASSYERSYEQYF.

This clone was observed a handful of times. This chain links TRBV4-1 with TRBJ1-1; D is undetermined. The V end was cut by 7 bases, the J end by 0 bases, with 15 bases between. CDR1 is MGHRA, CDR2 YSYEKL, per germline. The CDR3 loop spans 15 amino acids. The CDR3 protein is CASTLREKLNTEAFF. The CDR3 region has the DNA TGCGCCAGCACACTAAGAGAGAAACTGAACACTGAAGCTTTCTTT.

The chain couples TRBV25-1 to TRBJ2-1; 9 nucleotides align to TRBD1. The junction had 9 bases not matched to a gene; V was cut back by 4 bases and J by 8 bases. The length of the CDR3 is 15 residues. From germline, CDR1 is MGHDK and CDR2 SYGVNS. The CDR3 loop reads CASSAGTGYVDEQFF. The CDR3 nucleotides are TGTGCCAGCAGTGCCGGGACAGGGTATGTGGATGAGCAGTTCTTC.

This chain joins TRBV27 and TRBJ2-7; D remains ambiguous. This CDR3 is 13 amino acids long. The V gene lost 3 bases and the J gene lost 6 bases, with 12 bases spanning the gap. Germline-derived CDR1 and CDR2 are MNHEY and SMNVEV (reference sequence). The CDR3 sequence is CASSLSTSREQYF. The CDR3 coding sequence is TGTGCCAGCAGTTTGTCTACGAGCCGCGAGCAGTACTTC.

The rearrangement uses TRBV19 and TRBJ1-2; 7 nucleotides line up with TRBD1. Germline-derived CDR1 and CDR2 are LNHDA and SQIVND (reference sequence). The CDR3 loop spans 14 amino acids. J lost 5 bases, V lost 7 bases, and 10 bases had no gene match. CDR3 bases: TGTGCCAGTACCGTGGACAGGCCCGTATATGGCTACACCTTC. It yields the protein CASTVDRPVYGYTF.

The CDR3, as DNA: TGTGCCAGCAGCCCATCACGGGTTGGCTACGAGCAGTACTTC. It translates to CASSPSRVGYEQYF. This chain uses TRBV9 with TRBJ2-7; D gene uncertain. The CDR3 covers 14 residues. The ends were cut back, 4 bases at V and 3 bases at J, with 14 bases in the middle. Per the germline V gene, CDR1 is SGDLS and CDR2 is YYNGEE.

The chain employs TRBV6-1 and TRBJ2-7; 14 bases match TRBD2. The CDR3 sequence is 17 residues long. With 2 bases clipped from V and 4 bases from J, the junction kept 7 bases outside the gene matches. The germline V gene has CDR1 MNHNS and CDR2 SASEGT. As DNA, the CDR3 is TGTGCCAGCAGTGAAATGGGACTAGCGGGAGCTGCATACGAGCAGTACTTC. This codes for CASSEMGLAGAAYEQYF.

The gene calls are TRBV5-8 and TRBJ2-7, with no clear D. Trimming took 0 bases from V and 2 from J, leaving 6 bases between them. The CDR3 is 13 amino acids. Germline CDR1 reads SGHTS; CDR2 reads YDEGEE. CDR3 nucleotides: TGTGCCAGCAGCTTGGCCGTAGCCTACGAGCAGTACTTC. This codes for CASSLAVAYEQYF.

V usage is TRBV5-1 and J usage is TRBJ2-5; weak D call: TRBD1 (5 bases). There are 15 residues in the CDR3. CDR1 is SGHRS, CDR2 YFSETQ, per germline. Trimming left V 2 bases short and J 5 bases short, with 16 bases between. DNA for the CDR3: TGCGCCAGCAGCTTCCAAGGTGGGGCGTGGGAGACCCAGTACTTC. This codes for CASSFQGGAWETQYF.

Only one count was recorded for this clone. This chain joins TRBV29-1 and TRBJ2-5, with a weak D call TRBD1 (5 bases). The CDR3 runs 14 residues. Germline V CDR1 and CDR2: SQVTM, ANQGSEA. V was trimmed by 4 bases and J by 2 bases, leaving 14 bases between them. For the CDR3, the DNA is TGCAGCGTTGTTAATAAGGGGCTGCAAGAGACCCAGTACTTC. It translates to CSVVNKGLQETQYF. Using reference TRBV29-1 and TRBJ2-5 for the parts outside the CDR3, the full variable domain is SAVISQKPSRDICQRGTSLTIQCQVDSQVTMMFWYRQQPGQSLTLIATANQGSEATYESGFVIDKFPISRPNLTFSTLTVSNMSPEDSSIYLCSVVNKGLQETQYFGPGTRLLVL.

This chain uses TRBV27 with TRBJ2-7, with TRBD1 identical over 7 bases. The CDR3 has 16 amino acids. The V and J ends lost 0 bases and 3 bases, in that order; junction bases with no gene match: 8. Germline CDR1 reads MNHEY; CDR2 reads SMNVEV (reference sequence). The DNA of the CDR3 is TGTGCCAGCAGTTTATCGTCCGGACAGGCATTCTACGAGCAGTACTTC. Translating it yields CASSLSSGQAFYEQYF.

This chain connects TRBV5-1 to TRBJ2-2; D might be TRBD2 (6 bases). CDR1 and CDR2 from the germline V gene are SGHRS and YFSETQ. This CDR3 contains 17 residues. Trimming shortened V by 2 bases and J by 4 bases, and 18 bases separated the two germline ends. CDR3 sequence reads: CASSFPQVGRGTGELFF. Here the CDR3 DNA reads TGCGCCAGCAGCTTCCCCCAGGTGGGGCGGGGCACCGGGGAGCTGTTTTTT.

The CDR3 nucleotides are TGTGCCAGCAGCTTAGGCGGGGTGGACAAAAACATTCAGTACTTC. Translation gives CASSLGGVDKNIQYF. The chain employs TRBV7-9 and TRBJ2-4; the D gene is possibly TRBD2 (6 bases). The V end was cut by 1 base, the J end by 3 bases, with 10 bases between. CDR1 and CDR2 (germline): SEHNR, FQNEAQ (reference sequence). This CDR3 spans 15 amino acids.

This chain joins TRBV28 and TRBJ2-5; 11 nucleotides agree with TRBD2. With V trimmed by 6 bases and J by 4 bases, 10 bases remained unmatched. CDR1 and CDR2 (germline): MDHEN, SYDVKM. The CDR3 contains 16 residues. The CDR3 bases are TGTGCCAGCAGCTCGACGGGGACTAGCGGACTAGAGACCCAGTACTTC. Protein: CASSSTGTSGLETQYF.

The rearrangement links TRBV5-6 to TRBJ2-7; D remains unclear. Germline V CDR1 and CDR2: SGHDT, YYEEEE. Between the trimmed V and J ends, which lost 1 base and 1 base, there was a span of 9 bases. The CDR3 spans 14 residues. CDR3 sequence: CASSLISPSYEQYF. The CDR3 coding sequence is TGTGCCAGCAGCTTGATAAGCCCTTCCTACGAGCAGTACTTC. The full variable domain, in which reference TRBV5-6 and TRBJ2-7 provide the parts outside the CDR3, is DAGVTQSPTHLIKTRGQQVTLRCSPKSGHDTVSWYQQALGQGPQFIFQYYEEEERQRGNFPDRFSGHQFPNYSSELNVNALLLGDSALYLCASSLISPSYEQYFGPGTRLTVT.

This sequence joins TRBV10-3 and TRBJ2-7; tentatively, D is TRBD1 (6 bases). From germline, CDR1 is ENHRY and CDR2 SYGVKD. This CDR3 region has 13 residues. The V end lost 7 bases, the J end lost 5 bases, and 15 bases lay between the germline ends. The CDR3 is CAITEPGVHEQYF. As DNA, the CDR3 is TGTGCCATCACTGAACCAGGGGTCCACGAGCAGTACTTC.

Remarks on this clone: This sample includes further DNA sequences coding for the same CDR3. The chain couples TRBV28 to TRBJ1-1; D might be TRBD1 (5 bases). CDR1 is MDHEN, CDR2 SYDVKM, per germline. CDR3 length: 11 residues. The V end lost 8 bases, the J end lost 2 bases, and 6 bases lay between the germline ends. The CDR3 bases are TGTGCCAGCGGGGGAAACACTGAAGCTTTCTTT. Translation gives CASGGNTEAFF.

The V and J genes are TRBV18 and TRBJ2-4; 9 positions agree with TRBD2. This CDR3 has 16 residues. Germline V gene sequence: CDR1 KGHSH, CDR2 LQKENI. V lost 3 bases and J lost 5; bases outside the gene matches: 8. Written as DNA, the CDR3 is TGTGCCAGCTCACCGGAACTAGCGGGTTACCAAAACATTCAGTACTTC. Its protein is CASSPELAGYQNIQYF.